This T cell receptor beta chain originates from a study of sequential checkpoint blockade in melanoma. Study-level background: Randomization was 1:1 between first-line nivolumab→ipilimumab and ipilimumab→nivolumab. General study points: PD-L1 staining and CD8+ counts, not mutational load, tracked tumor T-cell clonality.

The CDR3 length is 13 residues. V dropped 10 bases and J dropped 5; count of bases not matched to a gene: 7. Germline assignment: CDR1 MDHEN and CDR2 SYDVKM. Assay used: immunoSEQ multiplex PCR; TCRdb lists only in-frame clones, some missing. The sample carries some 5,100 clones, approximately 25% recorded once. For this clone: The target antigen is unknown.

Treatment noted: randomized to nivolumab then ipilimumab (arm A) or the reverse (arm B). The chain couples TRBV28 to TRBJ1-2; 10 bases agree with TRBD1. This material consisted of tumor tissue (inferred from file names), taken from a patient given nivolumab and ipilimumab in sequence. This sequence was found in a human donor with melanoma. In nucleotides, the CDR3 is TGTGCCACCCGACAGGGGGCAGATTATGGCTACACCTTC. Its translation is CATRQGADYGYTF.